A selection of T cell receptor beta chains follows, all from one sample in a study of shared clonotypes between healthy human individuals. The protocol was immunoSEQ multiplex PCR, while the TCRdb copy is restricted to in-frame clones and leaves out a portion. The sample carries more than 600,000 clones, roughly nine tenths recorded once. The sequencing input was naive CD8+ T cells sorted from blood. The receptors stem from a young man in good health. The CDR3 runs from the conserved cysteine through the conserved F or W. Fields, in order: D gene, J gene, V gene, CDR3 protein. The D gene is left open where the match is weak.

TRBD1	TRBJ2-3	TRBV5-8	CASRNRDRSWDTQYF
TRBD2	TRBJ2-1	TRBV6-1	CASIPLAGAVNEQFF
TRBD1	TRBJ2-2	TRBV6-1	CASSDRTGATGELFF
TRBD2	TRBJ2-2	TRBV4-2	CASSPRGLAGETGELFF
TRBD1	TRBJ2-7	TRBV10-1	CASSRPGQGFHEQYF
NA	TRBJ2-2	TRBV4-1	CASSHAEQGWSNTGELFF
TRBD1	TRBJ2-7	TRBV28	CASRGTGAVNYEQYF
TRBD2	TRBJ2-7	TRBV13	CASSPGTSFEQYF
TRBD1	TRBJ2-2	TRBV7-2	CASSPLPGGSGELFF
TRBD1	TRBJ1-4	TRBV7-2	CASSFDRGPIDNLFF
NA	TRBJ2-7	TRBV27	CASSLSDGLYEQYF
TRBD2	TRBJ2-2	TRBV7-6	CASSGRTSGSTGELFF
TRBD1	TRBJ2-1	TRBV28	CASSNRGAYNEQFF
NA	TRBJ2-7	TRBV5-1	CASSLGDTGLLSYEQYF
TRBD1	TRBJ2-7	TRBV9	CASSLTGQGSEQYF
TRBD1	TRBJ2-7	TRBV27	CASRTGYEQYF
TRBD1	TRBJ2-7	TRBV7-8	CASSLRTGDYEQYF
NA	TRBJ2-5	TRBV5-4	CASSPIARGEETQYF
NA	TRBJ2-5	TRBV20-1	CSANRQETQYF
NA	TRBJ2-7	TRBV7-3	CASSLKGVASLLSYEQYF
TRBD1	TRBJ2-3	TRBV7-9	CASSFPGTGRITDTQYF
TRBD1	TRBJ2-3	TRBV4-1	CASSQAPGQGFADTQYF
NA	TRBJ1-2	TRBV7-9	CASSLGGSYGYTF
TRBD2	TRBJ2-2	TRBV7-9	CATTGLAPGPNTGELFF
NA	TRBJ2-7	TRBV27	CASSSSAGQVSYEQYF
NA	TRBJ2-7	TRBV5-4	CASSLVGSYEQYF
NA	TRBJ2-1	TRBV11-2	CASSLGGSYNEQFF
NA	TRBJ2-1	TRBV19	CASSKGHPNEQFF
TRBD2	TRBJ2-1	TRBV4-3	CASSQGSSGNNEQFF
NA	TRBJ2-1	TRBV9	CASSVGGDSYNEQFF
NA	TRBJ2-7	TRBV7-8	CASSSPGQGTNVYEQYF
NA	TRBJ1-1	TRBV25-1	CASSESGHTMNTEAFF
NA	TRBJ1-4	TRBV14	CASSPTGGRSEKLFF
TRBD2	TRBJ2-7	TRBV5-1	CASSASPGLAGISYEQYF
TRBD2	TRBJ2-3	TRBV11-2	CASSPPRSGRDGTDTQYF
TRBD1	TRBJ1-2	TRBV2	CASSEVPHLDRGNGYTF
NA	TRBJ2-1	TRBV7-9	CASSPLHPGPTYNEQFF
NA	TRBJ1-5	TRBV7-9	CASSLGQSNQPQHF
NA	TRBJ2-1	TRBV28	CASSFRPTVNNEQFF
NA	TRBJ1-1	TRBV5-8	CASSLASYWMNTEAFF